This T cell receptor beta chain is drawn from a study of control samples from healthy donors and cancer patients. Profiled with immunoSEQ multiplex PCR; TCRdb holds only in-frame clones, not every one. The repertoire holds 50,000 or so clones, over 70% seen once, with roughly a tenth in the top ten. J was trimmed by 5 bases and V by 3 bases; bases with no gene match: 9. This CDR3 spans 18 amino acids. CDR1 and CDR2 from the germline V gene are MGHRA and YSYEKL. With regard to this clone: Other nucleotide sequences from this sample produce the same CDR3.

The V gene is TRBV4-1, the J gene TRBJ2-2, with 13 bases lining up with TRBD2. Sequenced input: blood. The receptor was isolated from a man between 65 and 85 years old in good health. The CDR3 here is CASSQGGLAGVGTGELFF. In DNA, the CDR3 is TGCGCCAGCAGCCAGGGAGGACTAGCGGGAGTAGGGACCGGGGAGCTGTTTTTT.